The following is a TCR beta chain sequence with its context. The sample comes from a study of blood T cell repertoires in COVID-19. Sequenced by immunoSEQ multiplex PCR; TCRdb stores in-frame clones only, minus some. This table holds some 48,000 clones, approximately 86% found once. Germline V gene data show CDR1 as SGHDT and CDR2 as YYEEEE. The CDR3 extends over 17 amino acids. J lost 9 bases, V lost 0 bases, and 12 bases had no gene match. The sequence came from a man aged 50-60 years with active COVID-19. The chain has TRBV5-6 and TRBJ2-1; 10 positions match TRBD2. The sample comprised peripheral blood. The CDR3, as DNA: TGTGCCAGCAGCTTGGCCAGGGGTGCTAGCGGGGGTGGTGAGCAGTTCTTC. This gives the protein CASSLARGASGGGEQFF.